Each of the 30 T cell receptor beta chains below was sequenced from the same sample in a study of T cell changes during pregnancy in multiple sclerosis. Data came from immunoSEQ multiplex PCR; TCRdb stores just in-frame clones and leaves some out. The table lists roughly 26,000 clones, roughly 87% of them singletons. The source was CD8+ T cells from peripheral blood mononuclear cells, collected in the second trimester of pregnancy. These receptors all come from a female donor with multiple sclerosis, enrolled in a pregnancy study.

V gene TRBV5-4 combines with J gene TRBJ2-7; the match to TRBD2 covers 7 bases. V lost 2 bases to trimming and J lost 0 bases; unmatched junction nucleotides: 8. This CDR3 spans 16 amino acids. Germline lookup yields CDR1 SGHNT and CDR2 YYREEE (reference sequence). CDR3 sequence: CASSLGTTPSSYEQYF. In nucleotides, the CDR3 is TGTGCCAGCAGCTTAGGGACTACCCCAAGCTCCTACGAGCAGTACTTC.

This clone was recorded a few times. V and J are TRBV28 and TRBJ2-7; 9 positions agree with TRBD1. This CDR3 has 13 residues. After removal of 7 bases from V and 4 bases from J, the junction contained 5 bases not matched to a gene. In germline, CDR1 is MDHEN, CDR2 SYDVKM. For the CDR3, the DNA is TGTGCCAGCACAGGGACAGGGAATTACGAGCAGTACTTC. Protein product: CASTGTGNYEQYF.

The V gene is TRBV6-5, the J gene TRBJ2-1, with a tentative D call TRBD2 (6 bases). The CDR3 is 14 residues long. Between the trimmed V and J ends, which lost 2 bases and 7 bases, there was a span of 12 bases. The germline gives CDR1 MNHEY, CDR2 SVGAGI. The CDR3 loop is CASSYGGTGNEQFF. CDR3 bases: TGTGCCAGCAGTTACGGCGGGACGGGGAATGAGCAGTTCTTC.

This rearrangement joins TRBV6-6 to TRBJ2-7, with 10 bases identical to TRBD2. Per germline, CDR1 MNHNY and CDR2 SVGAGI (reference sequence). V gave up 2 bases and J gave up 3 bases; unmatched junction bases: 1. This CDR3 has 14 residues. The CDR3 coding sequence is TGTGCCAGCAGTTACGGGACTAGCGACTACGAGCAGTACTTC. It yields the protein CASSYGTSDYEQYF.

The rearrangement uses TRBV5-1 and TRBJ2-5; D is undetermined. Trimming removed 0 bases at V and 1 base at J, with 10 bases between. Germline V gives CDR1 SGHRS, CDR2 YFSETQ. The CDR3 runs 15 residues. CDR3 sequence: CASSLVAQSQETQYF. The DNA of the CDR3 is TGCGCCAGCAGCTTGGTAGCCCAGTCCCAAGAGACCCAGTACTTC.

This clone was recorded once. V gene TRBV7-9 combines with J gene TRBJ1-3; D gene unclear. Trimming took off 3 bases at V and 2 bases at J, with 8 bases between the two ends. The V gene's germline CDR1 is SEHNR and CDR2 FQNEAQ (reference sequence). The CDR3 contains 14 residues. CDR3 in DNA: TGTGCCAGCAGCTTGGGAGGCACTGGAAACACCATATATTTT. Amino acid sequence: CASSLGGTGNTIYF.

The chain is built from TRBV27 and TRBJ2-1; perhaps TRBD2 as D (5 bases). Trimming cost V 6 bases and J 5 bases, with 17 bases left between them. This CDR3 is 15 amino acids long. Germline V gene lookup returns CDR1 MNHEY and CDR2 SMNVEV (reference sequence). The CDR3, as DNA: TGTGCCAGCAGAGCCCCAGGACTGTGGGACAATGAGCAGTTCTTC. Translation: CASRAPGLWDNEQFF.

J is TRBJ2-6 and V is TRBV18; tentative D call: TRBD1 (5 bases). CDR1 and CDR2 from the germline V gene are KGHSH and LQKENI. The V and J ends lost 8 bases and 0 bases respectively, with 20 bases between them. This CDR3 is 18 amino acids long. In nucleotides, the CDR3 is TGTGCCAGCCGGACAAACGGCCAGGGCAGCTCTGGGGCCAACGTCCTGACTTTC. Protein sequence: CASRTNGQGSSGANVLTF.

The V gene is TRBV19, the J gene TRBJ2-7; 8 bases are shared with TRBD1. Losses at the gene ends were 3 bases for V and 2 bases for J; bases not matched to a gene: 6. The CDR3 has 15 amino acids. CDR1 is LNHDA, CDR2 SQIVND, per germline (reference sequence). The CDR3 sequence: CASSIAGGLTYEQYF. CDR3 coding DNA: TGTGCCAGTAGTATTGCAGGGGGCCTGACCTACGAGCAGTACTTC.

Written as DNA, the CDR3 is TGTGCCATCAGTGAGCTTCAGGGGACAGGCCAAGAGACCCAGTACTTC. Residues: CAISELQGTGQETQYF. This chain connects TRBV10-3 to TRBJ2-5; 8 bases fit TRBD1. The J segment lost 1 base and the V segment lost 2 bases, leaving 6 bases of the junction unmatched. CDR3 length: 16 amino acids. From germline, CDR1 is ENHRY and CDR2 SYGVKD.

The CDR3 coding sequence is TGTGCCAGCAGTGAAGATGGATACGCAGGGGGCGAGGAGCCCCAGCATTTT. Amino acids: CASSEDGYAGGEEPQHF. J is TRBJ1-5 and V is TRBV6-1; TRBD1 aligns across 8 bases. Trimming removed 1 base from V and 8 bases from J; junction bases left unmatched: 13. The V gene's germline CDR1 is MNHNS and CDR2 SASEGT. The CDR3 length is 17 residues.

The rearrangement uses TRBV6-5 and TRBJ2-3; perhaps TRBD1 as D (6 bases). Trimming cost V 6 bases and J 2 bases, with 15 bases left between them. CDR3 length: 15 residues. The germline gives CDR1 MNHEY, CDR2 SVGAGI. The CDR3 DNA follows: TGTGCCAGCAGCCTCCAAAGGGGGACCACAGATACGCAGTATTTT. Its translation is CASSLQRGTTDTQYF.

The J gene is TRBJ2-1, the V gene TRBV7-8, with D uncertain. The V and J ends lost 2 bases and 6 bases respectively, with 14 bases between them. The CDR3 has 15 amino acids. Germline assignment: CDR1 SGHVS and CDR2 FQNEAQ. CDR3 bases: TGTGCCAGCAGCTTAATCGGCGGCGGTCCCAATGAGCAGTTCTTC. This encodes CASSLIGGGPNEQFF.

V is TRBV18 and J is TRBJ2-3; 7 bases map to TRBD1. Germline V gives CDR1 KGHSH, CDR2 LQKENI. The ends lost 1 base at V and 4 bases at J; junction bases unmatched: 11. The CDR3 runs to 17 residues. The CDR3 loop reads CASSPRWDSRGADTQYF. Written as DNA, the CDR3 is TGTGCCAGCTCACCACGGTGGGACAGCCGAGGCGCAGATACGCAGTATTTT. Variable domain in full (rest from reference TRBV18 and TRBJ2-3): NAGVMQNPRHLVRRRGQEARLRCSPMKGHSHVYWYRQLPEEGLKFMVYLQKENIIDESGMPKERFSAEFPKEGPSILRIQQVVRGDSAAYFCASSPRWDSRGADTQYFGPGTRLTVL.

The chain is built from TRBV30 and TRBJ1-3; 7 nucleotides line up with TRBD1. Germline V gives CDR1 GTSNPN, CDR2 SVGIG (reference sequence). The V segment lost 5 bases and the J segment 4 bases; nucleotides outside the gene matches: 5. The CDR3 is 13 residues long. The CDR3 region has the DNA TGTGCCTGGCACAGGGGAGGAGGAAACACCATATATTTT. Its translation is CAWHRGGGNTIYF.

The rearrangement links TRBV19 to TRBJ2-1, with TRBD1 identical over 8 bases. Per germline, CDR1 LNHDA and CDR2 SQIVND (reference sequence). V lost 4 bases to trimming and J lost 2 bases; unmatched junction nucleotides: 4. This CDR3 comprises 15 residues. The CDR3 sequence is CASSTGGRAYNEQFF. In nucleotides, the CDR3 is TGTGCCAGTAGTACAGGGGGCAGAGCCTACAATGAGCAGTTCTTC.

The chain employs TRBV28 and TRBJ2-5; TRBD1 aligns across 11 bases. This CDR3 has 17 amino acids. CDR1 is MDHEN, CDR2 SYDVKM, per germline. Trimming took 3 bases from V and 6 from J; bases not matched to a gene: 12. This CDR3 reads CASSFRAAGQGVQTQYF. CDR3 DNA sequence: TGTGCCAGCAGTTTTCGGGCAGCGGGACAGGGGGTTCAGACCCAGTACTTC.

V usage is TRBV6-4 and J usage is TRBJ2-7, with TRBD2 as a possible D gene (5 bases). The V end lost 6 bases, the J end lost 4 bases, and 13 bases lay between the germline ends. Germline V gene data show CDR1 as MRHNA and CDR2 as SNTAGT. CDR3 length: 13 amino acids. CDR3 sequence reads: CASSEGPTYEQYF. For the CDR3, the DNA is TGTGCCAGCAGCGAGGGCCCGACTTACGAGCAGTACTTC.

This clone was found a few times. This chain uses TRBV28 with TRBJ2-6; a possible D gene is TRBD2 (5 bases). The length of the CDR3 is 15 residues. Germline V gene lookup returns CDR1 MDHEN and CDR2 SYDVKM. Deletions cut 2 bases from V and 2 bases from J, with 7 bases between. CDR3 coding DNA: TGTGCCAGCAGTTTAGGGGAGACTGGGGCCAACGTCCTGACTTTC. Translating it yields CASSLGETGANVLTF. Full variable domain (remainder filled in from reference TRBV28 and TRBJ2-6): DVKVTQSSRYLVKRTGEKVFLECVQDMDHENMFWYRQDPGLGLRLIYFSYDVKMKEKGDIPEGYSVSREKKERFSLILESASTNQTSMYLCASSLGETGANVLTFGAGSRLTVL.

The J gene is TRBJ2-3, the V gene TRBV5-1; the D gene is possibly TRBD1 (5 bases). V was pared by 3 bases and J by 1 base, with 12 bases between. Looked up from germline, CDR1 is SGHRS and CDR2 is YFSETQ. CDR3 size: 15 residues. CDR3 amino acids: CASSSTLQGTDTQYF. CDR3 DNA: TGCGCCAGCAGCTCAACGTTACAGGGCACAGATACGCAGTATTTT. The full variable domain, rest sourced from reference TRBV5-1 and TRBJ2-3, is KAGVTQTPRYLIKTRGQQVTLSCSPISGHRSVSWYQQTPGQGLQFLFEYFSETQRNKGNFPGRFSGRQFSNSRSEMNVSTLELGDSALYLCASSSTLQGTDTQYFGPGTRLTVL.

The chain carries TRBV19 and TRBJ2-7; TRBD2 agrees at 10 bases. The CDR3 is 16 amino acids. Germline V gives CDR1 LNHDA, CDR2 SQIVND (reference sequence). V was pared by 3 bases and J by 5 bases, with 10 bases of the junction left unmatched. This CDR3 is CASSMGAGLAGDEQYF. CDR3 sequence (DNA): TGTGCCAGTAGTATGGGCGCAGGGCTAGCGGGAGACGAGCAGTACTTC. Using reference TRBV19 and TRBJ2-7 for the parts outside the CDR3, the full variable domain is DGGITQSPKYLFRKEGQNVTLSCEQNLNHDAMYWYRQDPGQGLRLIYYSQIVNDFQKGDIAEGYSVSREKKESFPLTVTSAQKNPTAFYLCASSMGAGLAGDEQYFGPGTRLTVT.

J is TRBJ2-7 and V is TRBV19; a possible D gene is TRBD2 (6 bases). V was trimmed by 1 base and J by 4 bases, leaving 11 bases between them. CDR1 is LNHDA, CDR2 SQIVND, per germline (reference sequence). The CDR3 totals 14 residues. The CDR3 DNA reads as TGTGCCAGTAGTATAGCCCCGGACTATTACGAGCAGTACTTC. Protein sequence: CASSIAPDYYEQYF.

The DNA for the CDR3 is TGTGCCAGCAGCACCCCGCCCGGACAGGGGGGAAATGAGCAGTTCTTC. Protein sequence: CASSTPPGQGGNEQFF. The chain recombines TRBV6-6 with TRBJ2-1; 10 bases align to TRBD1. Looked up from germline, CDR1 is MNHNY and CDR2 is SVGAGI (reference sequence). This CDR3 contains 16 residues. V was pared by 6 bases and J by 7 bases, with 12 bases of the junction left unmatched.

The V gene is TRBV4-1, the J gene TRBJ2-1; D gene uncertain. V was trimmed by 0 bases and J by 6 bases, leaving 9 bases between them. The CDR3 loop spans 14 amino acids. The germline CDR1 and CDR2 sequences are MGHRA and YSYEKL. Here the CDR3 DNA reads TGCGCCAGCAGCCAAGAGGGTCCGGGCAATGAGCAGTTCTTC. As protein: CASSQEGPGNEQFF.

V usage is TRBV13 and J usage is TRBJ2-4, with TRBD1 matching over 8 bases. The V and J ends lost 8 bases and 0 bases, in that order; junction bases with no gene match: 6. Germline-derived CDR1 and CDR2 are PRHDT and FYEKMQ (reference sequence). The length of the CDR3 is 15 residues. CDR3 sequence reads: CASGDRGLAKNIQYF. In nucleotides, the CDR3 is TGTGCCAGCGGAGACAGGGGCCTAGCCAAAAACATTCAGTACTTC.

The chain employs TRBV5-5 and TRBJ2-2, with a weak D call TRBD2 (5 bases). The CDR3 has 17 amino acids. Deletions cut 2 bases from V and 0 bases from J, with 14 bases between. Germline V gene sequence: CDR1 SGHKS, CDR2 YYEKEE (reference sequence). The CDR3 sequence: CASSLLRTGTNTGELFF. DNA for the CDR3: TGTGCCAGCAGCTTATTACGGACGGGAACGAACACCGGGGAGCTGTTTTTT.

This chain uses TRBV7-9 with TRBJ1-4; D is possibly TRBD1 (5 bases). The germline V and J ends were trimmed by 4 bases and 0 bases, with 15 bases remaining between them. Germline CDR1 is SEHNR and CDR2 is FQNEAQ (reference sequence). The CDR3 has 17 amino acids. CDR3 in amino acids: CASSWSLGQATNEKLFF. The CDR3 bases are TGTGCCAGCAGCTGGAGTTTGGGGCAAGCAACTAATGAAAAACTGTTTTTT.

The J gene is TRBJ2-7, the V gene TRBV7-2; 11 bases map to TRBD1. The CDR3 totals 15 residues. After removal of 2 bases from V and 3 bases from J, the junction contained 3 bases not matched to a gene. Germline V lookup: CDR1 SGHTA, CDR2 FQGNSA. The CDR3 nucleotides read TGTGCCAGCAGCTTAAGGACAGGGGGCTACTACGAGCAGTACTTC. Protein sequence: CASSLRTGGYYEQYF.

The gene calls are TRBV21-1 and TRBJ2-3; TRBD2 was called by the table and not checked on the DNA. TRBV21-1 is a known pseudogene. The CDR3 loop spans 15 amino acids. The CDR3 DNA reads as TGTGCCAGCAGCAGGCGCGGATTGAGCACAGATACGCAGTATTTT. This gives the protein CASSRRGLSTDTQYF.

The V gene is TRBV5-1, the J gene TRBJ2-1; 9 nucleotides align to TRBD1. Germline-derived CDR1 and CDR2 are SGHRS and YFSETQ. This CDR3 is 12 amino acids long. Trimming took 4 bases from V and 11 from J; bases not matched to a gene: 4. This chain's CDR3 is CASSRDREKQFF. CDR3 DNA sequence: TGCGCCAGCAGCCGGGACAGGGAGAAGCAGTTCTTC. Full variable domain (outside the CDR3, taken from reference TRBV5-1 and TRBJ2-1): KAGVTQTPRYLIKTRGQQVTLSCSPISGHRSVSWYQQTPGQGLQFLFEYFSETQRNKGNFPGRFSGRQFSNSRSEMNVSTLELGDSALYLCASSRDREKQFFGPGTRLTVL.